The sequence of this T cell receptor (beta chain) was determined in a study of blood T cell repertoires in COVID-19. Germline CDR1 is SGHTA and CDR2 is FQGTGA. The junction had 13 bases not matched to a gene; V was cut back by 5 bases and J by 7 bases. The CDR3 contains 17 residues. Assay: immunoSEQ multiplex PCR; the TCRdb copy retains only in-frame clones and omits some. The sample includes fewer than 300,000 clones, roughly 90% of them seen just once. The TCR originated in a woman in her 30s who had recovered from COVID-19. The V call is TRBV7-3, the J call TRBJ1-6, with 8 positions matching TRBD1. The sample consisted of PBMCs or T cells enriched from blood (not recorded which). Here the CDR3 reads CASSTRQGPIRNSPLHF. CDR3 DNA sequence: TGTGCCAGCAGCACCCGACAGGGGCCTATCCGGAATTCACCCCTCCACTTT.